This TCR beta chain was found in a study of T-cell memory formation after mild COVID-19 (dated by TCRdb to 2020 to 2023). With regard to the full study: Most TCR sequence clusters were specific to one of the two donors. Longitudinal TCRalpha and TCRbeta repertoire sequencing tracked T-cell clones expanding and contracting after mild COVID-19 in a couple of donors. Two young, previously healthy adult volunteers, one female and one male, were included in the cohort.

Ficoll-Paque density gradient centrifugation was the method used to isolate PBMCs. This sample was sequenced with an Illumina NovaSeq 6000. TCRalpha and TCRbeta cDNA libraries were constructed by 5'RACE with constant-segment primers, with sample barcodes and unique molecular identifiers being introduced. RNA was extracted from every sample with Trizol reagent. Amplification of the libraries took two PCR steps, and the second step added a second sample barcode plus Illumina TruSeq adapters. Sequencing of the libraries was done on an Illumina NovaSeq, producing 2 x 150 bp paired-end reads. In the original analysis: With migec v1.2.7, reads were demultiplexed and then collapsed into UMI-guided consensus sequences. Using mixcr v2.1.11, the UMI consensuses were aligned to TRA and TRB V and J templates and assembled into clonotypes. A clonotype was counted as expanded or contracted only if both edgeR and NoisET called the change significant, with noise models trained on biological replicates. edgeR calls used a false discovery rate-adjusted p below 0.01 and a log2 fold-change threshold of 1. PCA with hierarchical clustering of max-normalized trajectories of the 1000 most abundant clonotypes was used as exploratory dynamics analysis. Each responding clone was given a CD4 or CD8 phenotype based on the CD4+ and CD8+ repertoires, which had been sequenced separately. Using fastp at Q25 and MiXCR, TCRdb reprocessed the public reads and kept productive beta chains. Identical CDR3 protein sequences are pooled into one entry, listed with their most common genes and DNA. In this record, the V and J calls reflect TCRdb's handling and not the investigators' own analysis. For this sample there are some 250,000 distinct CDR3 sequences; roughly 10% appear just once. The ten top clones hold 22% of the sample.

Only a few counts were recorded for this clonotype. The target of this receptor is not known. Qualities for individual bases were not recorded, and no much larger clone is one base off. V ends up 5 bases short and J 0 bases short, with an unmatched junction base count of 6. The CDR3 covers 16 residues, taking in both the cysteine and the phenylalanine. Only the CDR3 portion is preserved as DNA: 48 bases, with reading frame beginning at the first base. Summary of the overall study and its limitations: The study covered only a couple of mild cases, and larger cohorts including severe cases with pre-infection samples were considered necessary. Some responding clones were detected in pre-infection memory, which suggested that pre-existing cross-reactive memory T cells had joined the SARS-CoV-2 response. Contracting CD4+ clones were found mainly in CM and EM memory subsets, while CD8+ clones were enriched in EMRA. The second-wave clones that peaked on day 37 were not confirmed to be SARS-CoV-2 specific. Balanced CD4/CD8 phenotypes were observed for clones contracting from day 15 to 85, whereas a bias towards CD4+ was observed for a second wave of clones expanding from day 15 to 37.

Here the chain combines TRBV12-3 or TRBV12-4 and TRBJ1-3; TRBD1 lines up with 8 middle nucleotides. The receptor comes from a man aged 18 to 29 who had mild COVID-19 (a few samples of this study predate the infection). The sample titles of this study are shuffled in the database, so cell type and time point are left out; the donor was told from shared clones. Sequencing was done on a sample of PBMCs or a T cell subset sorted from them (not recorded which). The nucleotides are TGTGCCAGCAGTCCGACAGGGGCGTCCTCTGGAAACACCATATATTTT. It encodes CASSPTGASSGNTIYF.